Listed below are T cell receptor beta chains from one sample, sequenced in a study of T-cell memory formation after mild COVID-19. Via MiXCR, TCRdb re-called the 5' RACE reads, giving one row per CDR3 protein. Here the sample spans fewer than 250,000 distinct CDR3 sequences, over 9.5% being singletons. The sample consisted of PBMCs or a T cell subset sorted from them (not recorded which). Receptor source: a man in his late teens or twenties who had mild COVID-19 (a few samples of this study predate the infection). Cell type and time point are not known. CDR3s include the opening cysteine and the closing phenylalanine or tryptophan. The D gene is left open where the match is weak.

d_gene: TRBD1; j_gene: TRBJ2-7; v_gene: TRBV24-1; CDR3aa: CATSDRQDRENWDEQYF
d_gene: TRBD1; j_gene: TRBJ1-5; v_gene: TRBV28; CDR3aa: CASTLNRGRDQPQHF
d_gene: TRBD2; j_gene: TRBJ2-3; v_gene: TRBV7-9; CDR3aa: CASSPPIAGGTDTQYF
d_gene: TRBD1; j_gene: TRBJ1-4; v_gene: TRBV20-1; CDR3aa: CSARTGVGEKLFF
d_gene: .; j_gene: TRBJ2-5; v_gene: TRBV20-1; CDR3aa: CSARVSGTAQETQYF
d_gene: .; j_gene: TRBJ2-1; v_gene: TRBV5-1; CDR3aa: CASSLRGGEQFF
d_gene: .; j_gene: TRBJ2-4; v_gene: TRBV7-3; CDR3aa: CASSYESSDIQYF
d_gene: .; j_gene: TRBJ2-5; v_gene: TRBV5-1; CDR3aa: CASSSGPWETQYF
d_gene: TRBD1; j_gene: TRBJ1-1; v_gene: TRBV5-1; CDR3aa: CASSHGGTVNTEAFF
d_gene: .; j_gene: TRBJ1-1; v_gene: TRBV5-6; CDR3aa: CASSFTLMNTEAFF
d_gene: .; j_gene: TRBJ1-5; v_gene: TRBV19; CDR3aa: CASSPQGSRNQPQHF
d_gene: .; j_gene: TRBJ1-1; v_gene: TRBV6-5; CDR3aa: CASSRQSNTEAFF
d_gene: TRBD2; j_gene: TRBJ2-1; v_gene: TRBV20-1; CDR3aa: CSARSGGNNEQFF
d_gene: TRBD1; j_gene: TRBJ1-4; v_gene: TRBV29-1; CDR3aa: CSVIRDSEKLFF
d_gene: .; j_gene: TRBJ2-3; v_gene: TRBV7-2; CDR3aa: CASTLGGGAPSTDTQYF
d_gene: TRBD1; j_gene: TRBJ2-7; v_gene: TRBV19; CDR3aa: CASSMRRDRVRPYEQYF
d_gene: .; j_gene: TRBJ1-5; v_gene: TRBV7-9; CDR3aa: CASSQQGAGPQHF
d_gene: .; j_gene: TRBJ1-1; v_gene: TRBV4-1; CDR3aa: CASSRQGGSLYTEAFF
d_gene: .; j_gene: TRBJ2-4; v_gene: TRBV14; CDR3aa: CASSQAQGYIQYF
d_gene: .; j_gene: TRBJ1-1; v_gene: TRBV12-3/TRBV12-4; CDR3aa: CASSLGGGWNTEAFF
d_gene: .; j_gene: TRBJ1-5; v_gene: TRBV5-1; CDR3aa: CASSLAYGGHSNQPQHF
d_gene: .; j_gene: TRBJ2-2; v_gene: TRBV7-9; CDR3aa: CASSESGAGELFF
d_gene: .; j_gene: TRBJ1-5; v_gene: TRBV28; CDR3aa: CASSLIAGNQPQHF
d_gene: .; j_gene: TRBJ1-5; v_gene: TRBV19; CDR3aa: CATQGTPYNQPQHF
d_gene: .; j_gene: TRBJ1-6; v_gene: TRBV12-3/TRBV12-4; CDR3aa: CASSLGRENSPLHF
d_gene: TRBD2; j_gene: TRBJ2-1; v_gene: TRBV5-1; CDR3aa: CASSWAGLAPRNEQFF
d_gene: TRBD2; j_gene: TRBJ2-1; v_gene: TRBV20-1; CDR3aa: CSAARTGTSGAGSLYNEQFF
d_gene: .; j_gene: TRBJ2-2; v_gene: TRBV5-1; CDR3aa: CASSLDQTLTNTGELFF
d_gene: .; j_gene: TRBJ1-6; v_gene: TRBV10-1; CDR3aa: CASNNAETPLHF
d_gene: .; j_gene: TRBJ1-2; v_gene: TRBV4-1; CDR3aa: CASSQDRYGYTF